In this sample, the clone carrying this TCR beta chain turned up a few times. Method: immunoSEQ multiplex PCR; TCRdb's copy keeps in-frame clones and lacks some. The sample yields some 50,000 clones, 70% to 90% seen once. These data belong to a study of OX40 agonist ivuxolimab in advanced cancers. About the study: The patients received agonistic anti-OX40 (CD134) antibody ivuxolimab.

CDR3 length: 12 residues. Between the trimmed V and J ends, which lost 3 bases and 2 bases, there was a span of 7 bases. Germline V gene lookup returns CDR1 SQVTM and CDR2 ANQGSEA. The source of this sequence is an adult with an advanced solid tumor such as melanoma, head and neck, liver or kidney cancer. The V call is TRBV29-1, the J call TRBJ1-1; possibly TRBD1 for D (6 bases). Source: CD4+ or CD8+ T cells sorted from blood, taken in a trial of the OX40 agonist ivuxolimab. The DNA for the CDR3 is TGCAGCGTTGACAGGGGAAACACTGAAGCTTTCTTT. Protein sequence: CSVDRGNTEAFF.